This T cell receptor (beta chain) appears in the sequencing data of a study of CD8 T cells in Susac syndrome. Germline lookup yields CDR1 SEHNR and CDR2 FQNEAQ (reference sequence). Trimming stripped 5 bases from V and 8 bases from J, with 15 bases between. The CDR3 runs to 13 residues. Roughly 0.45 to 1 ug RNA was reverse transcribed with random hexamers. Across 54 Vbeta and 13 Jbeta, TCR beta CDR3 was amplified with immunoSEQ multiplex PCR. MiXCR was run by TCRdb on the immunoSEQ multiplex PCR reads, yielding one entry per CDR3 protein. This sample has about 300,000 distinct CDR3 sequences, with around nine tenths found just once.

The clonotype comes from a human donor with multiple sclerosis. The V call is TRBV7-9, the J call TRBJ1-2; maybe TRBD1 (5 bases). Input material: CD8+ T cells from PBMCs. CDR3 loop: CASSPDRGWGYTF. In nucleotides, the CDR3 is TGTGCCAGCAGCCCCGACAGAGGATGGGGCTACACCTTC.